This T cell receptor beta chain was recovered during a study of T-cell memory formation after mild COVID-19. Study-wide background: For the most part, TCR clusters were specific to one donor.

Germline CDR1 reads DFQATT; CDR2 reads SNEGSKA (reference sequence). This CDR3 has 13 residues. V was pared by 7 bases and J by 5 bases, with 10 bases of the junction left unmatched. On this clonotype itself: The antigen remains unidentified.

TCRdb passed the 5' RACE reads through MiXCR, listing each CDR3 protein once. Among about 560,000 distinct CDR3 sequences listed, roughly 17% were seen once. Study-level findings and limits: Contracting CD4+ clones sat mainly in CM and EM; CD8+ in EMRA. Within pre-infection memory, some responding clones were found, suggesting cross-reactive memory joined. A balance of CD4 and CD8 characterized clones contracting day 15 to 85, whereas later expanders leaned CD4+.

This TCR came from an adult woman who had mild COVID-19 (a few samples of this study predate the infection). Cell type and time point are not known. Input material: PBMCs or a T cell subset sorted from them (not recorded which). This chain joins TRBV20-1 and TRBJ2-7; 8 bases agree with TRBD2. The CDR3: CSVHRGGRDEQYF. The CDR3 coding sequence is TGCAGTGTACACCGGGGGGGCCGGGACGAGCAGTACTTC.